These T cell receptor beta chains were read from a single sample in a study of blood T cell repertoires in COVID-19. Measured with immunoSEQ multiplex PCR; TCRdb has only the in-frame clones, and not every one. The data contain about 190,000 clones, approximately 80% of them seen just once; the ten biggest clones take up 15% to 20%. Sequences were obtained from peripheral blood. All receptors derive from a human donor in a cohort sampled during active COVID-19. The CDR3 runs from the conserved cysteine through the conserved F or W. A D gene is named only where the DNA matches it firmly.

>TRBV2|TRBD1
CASTGSTGPGEQYF
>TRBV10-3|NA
CAIQLGSRGGELFF
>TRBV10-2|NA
CASSESEALSSGNTIYF
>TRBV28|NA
CASSFSDRVNTEAFF
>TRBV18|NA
CASSPLLAYGYTF
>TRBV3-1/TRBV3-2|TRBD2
CASSQLDSGYEQYF
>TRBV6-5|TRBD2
CASSYGGLSTDTQYF
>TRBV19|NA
CASLRRTVSGYGYTF
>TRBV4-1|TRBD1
CASSPYRGLQPQHF
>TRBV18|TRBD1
CASTPGQGYNEQFF
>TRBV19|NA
CASSIPTNQPQHF
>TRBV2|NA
CASSDGRIITEAFF
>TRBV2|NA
CASSVQIYTGELFF
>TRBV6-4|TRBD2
CASSDSTGGPDTQYF
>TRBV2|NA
CASSDPSGTYEQYF
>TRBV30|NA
CAWSTGNYGYTF
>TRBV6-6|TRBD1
CASRGQGANSPLHF
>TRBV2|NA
CASSDQNTGELFF
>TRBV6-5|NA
CASMGRPSSYEQYF
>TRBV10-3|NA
CAISAVTRQGNTIYF
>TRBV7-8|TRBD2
CASSLYPAGGGGNTGELFF
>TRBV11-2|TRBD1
CASSRHGTGYTDTQYF
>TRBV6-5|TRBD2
CASSVLAAGTGELFF
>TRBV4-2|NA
CASSQYISYEQYF
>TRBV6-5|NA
CASSLRSAANEKLFF
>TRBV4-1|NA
CASSQTAGFAQHF
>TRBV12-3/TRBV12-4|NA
CASSTPGLRQYF
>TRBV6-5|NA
CASSYSMNTEAFF
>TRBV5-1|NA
CASSFADSDTEAFF
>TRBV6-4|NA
CASRPEDRNTGELFF
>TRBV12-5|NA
CASGFGEAGQPQHF
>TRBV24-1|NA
CATSDSTQAGEKLFF
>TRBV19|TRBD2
CASSLAGGGSYEQYF
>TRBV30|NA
CAWEGVYGYTF
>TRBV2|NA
CASGASSTDTQYF
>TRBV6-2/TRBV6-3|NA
CASSPLWGDQPQHF
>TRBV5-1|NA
CASGSPGDEQFF
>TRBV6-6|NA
CASSLDSGNTIYF
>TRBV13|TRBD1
CASSSKRPGQGARETQYF
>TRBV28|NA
CASRGGGREALWQYF
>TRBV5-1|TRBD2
CASSRDGLAGSYEQYF
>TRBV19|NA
CASSSRGRGELFF
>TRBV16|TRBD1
CASSQNQGALDGYTF
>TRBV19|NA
CASSITGSTEAFF
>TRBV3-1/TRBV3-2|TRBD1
CASSVTGGSEAFF
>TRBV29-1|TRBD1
CSVDLTGDNYGYTF
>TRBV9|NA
CASSNGQNQPQHF